The clone carrying this TCR beta chain was seen a few times. TCRdb's table, derived via immunoSEQ multiplex PCR, lists solely in-frame clones and lacks some. This table holds hundreds of thousands of clones, 75% to 90% found once. The sample comes from a study of blood T cell repertoires in COVID-19. V trimming: 4 bases; J trimming: 7 bases; junction bases outside the gene matches: 5. This CDR3 contains 14 residues. Germline values: CDR1 SGHDN, CDR2 FVKESK. The sequence came from a woman in her sixties or seventies with COVID-19, enrolled during active disease. The chain links TRBV14 to TRBJ2-1, with 9 bases that match TRBD1. Sequences were obtained from peripheral blood. This CDR3 is CASSLWGQGNEQFF. Here the CDR3 DNA reads TGTGCCAGCAGCCTTTGGGGACAGGGAAATGAGCAGTTCTTC.